The clone carrying this T cell receptor beta chain was found a few times. Its antigen is undetermined. The data stem from a study of cytomegalovirus exposure and HLA in healthy donors. The study sampled nominally healthy donors, though unrecorded immune exposures were likely. General study points: The study labeled 180 or so TCR beta chains cytomegalovirus-associated. It is likely that the observed cluster of highly shared sequence variants was a sequencing artifact.

The V segment lost 4 bases and the J segment 8 bases; nucleotides outside the gene matches: 14. This CDR3 contains 15 residues. CDR1 is SGHRS, CDR2 YFSETQ, per germline. It was with 60 Vbeta and 13 Jbeta primers that the PCR ran. Assay used: immunoSEQ multiplex PCR; TCRdb lists only in-frame clones, some missing. The data show 200,000 to 250,000 clones, with 55% to 75% seen just once and around 2.6% held by the top ten. V is TRBV5-1 and J is TRBJ1-2; TRBD1 matches at 7 bases. The sample taken for sequencing was PBMCs. The clonotype comes from a man aged 35 to 55 in good health and CMV-seropositive. The CDR3 bases are TGCGCCAGCAGCCTGGCGGGGACAGCGTGGGAGGGCTACACCTTC. Amino acid sequence: CASSLAGTAWEGYTF.